This section outlines one TCR beta chain sequence together with its context. There is no known antigen for this receptor. Qualities for individual bases were not recorded, and no much larger clone is one base off. The sequencer was an Illumina HiSeq 1500. Through fastp at Q25 and MiXCR, TCRdb rebuilt clones from the public reads, retaining in-frame beta chains. Duplicate CDR3 protein sequences are folded into a single record with the most common DNA and genes. The sample table records some 170,000 distinct CDR3 sequences; about 18% of these occur just once. Around 25% of the sample belongs to the ten largest clones. The sample is drawn from a study of T cell repertoires in cytomegalovirus infection (dated by TCRdb to the late 2010s). The study in broad terms: Donor HLA type was relevant to the analysis, as public TCR beta signatures indicated carriage of CMV infection together with the matching HLA type.

The paper's findings and limits, for the study overall: The ex vivo response was dominated by HLA-C-restricted CMV-specific TCR beta clonotypes, which also provided the single most frequent clonotype in two of eight donors. In both this cohort and an independent cohort of 350 or so donors, the cumulative frequency of public TCR beta family members distinguished carriers of CMV infection plus the relevant HLA type.

V and J are truncated by 4 bases and 9 bases respectively, leaving an intervening sequence of 15 bases. The CDR3 runs 14 amino acids, cysteine and phenylalanine included. Only CDR3 DNA is held: 42 bases, read in frame from base 1. The receptor's source is a human donor in good health (CMV status not recorded). Some clones in this sample may be carry-over from other donors' samples. The sequenced sample consisted of CD8+ T cells from PBMCs. In this chain, TRBV12-3 or TRBV12-4 is recombined with TRBJ2-2; matching of 6 bases hints at TRBD2 as the D gene. The CDR3 reads as follows: CASSYSGAGRELFF. The DNA sequence is TGTGCCAGCAGTTATAGCGGCGCGGGGCGGGAGCTGTTTTTT.